This T cell receptor (beta chain) was retrieved from a study of blood T cell repertoires in COVID-19. Germline CDR1 SGDLS, CDR2 YYNGEE. Trimming removed 0 bases from V and 4 bases from J, with 14 bases in between. The CDR3 is 17 residues long. The repertoire was sequenced with immunoSEQ multiplex PCR; TCRdb's copy has only in-frame clones and lacks some. The sample holds roughly 230,000 clones, just under 85% seen once. The chain combines TRBV9 with TRBJ2-6; D perhaps matches TRBD1 (6 bases). Sequenced input: peripheral blood. The source is a man between 50 and 59 years old with acute or convalescent COVID-19. The CDR3 here is CASSVAARGSGANVLTF. In DNA form, the CDR3 reads TGTGCCAGCAGCGTAGCTGCCAGGGGCTCCGGGGCCAACGTCCTGACTTTC.